The present T cell receptor (beta chain) was sequenced within a study of human T cells and chemical hapten exposure. Study context: Patients were mainly female, each with alopecia areata, totalis or universalis. Study-wide results and caveats: TCRs exceeding a frequency of 1 in 1000 stayed unchanged under DPC sensitization. The immune response of these alopecia patients might not match healthy individuals'.

The sample's time point: patch test 1, 2 weeks after DPC sensitization. Treatment here: therapeutic diphenylcyclopropenone sensitization with weekly scalp DPC. MiXCR, run by TCRdb on the RACE reads, gives a single entry per CDR3 protein. This sample carries 70,000 to 75,000 distinct CDR3 sequences, around a third of them seen once, and the ten largest clones take roughly 9.8%. This clonotype was seen only a few times. Its specificity is unknown. V was clipped by 6 bases and J by 10 bases, with 13 bases between them. Germline loops: CDR1 MNHNS, CDR2 SASEGT. CDR3 length: 12 amino acids. Sample: whole blood, taken in connection with sensitization to the hapten diphenylcyclopropenone (DPC). The chain recombines TRBV6-1 with TRBJ2-1; possibly TRBD1 for D (5 bases). This receptor was taken from a man aged 35 to 55 with alopecia areata. Some clones in this sample may be carry-over from other donors' samples. In nucleotides, the CDR3 is TGTGCCAGCAGCGCAAGCAGGGTCGAGCAGTTCTTC. This encodes CASSASRVEQFF.